These 22 T cell receptor beta chains originate from one sample sequenced in a study of T cell responses to AZD1222 COVID-19 vaccine. The repertoire was sequenced with immunoSEQ multiplex PCR; TCRdb's copy has only in-frame clones and lacks some. The sample has some 130,000 clones, 90% seen once. Here the sequenced sample was peripheral blood, taken on day 0 of AZD1222 vaccination. The receptor set was obtained from an adult in good health.

V gene TRBV27 combines with J gene TRBJ2-3, with TRBD2 as a possible D gene (5 bases). CDR1 is MNHEY and CDR2 is SMNVEV in the germline V gene (reference sequence). The CDR3 is made up of 16 amino acids. V lost 7 bases to trimming and J lost 0 bases, with 17 bases between them. The CDR3 protein is CASTWSAGESTDTQYF. The CDR3 DNA reads as TGTGCCAGCACTTGGTCTGCGGGTGAAAGCACAGATACGCAGTATTTT.

The chain has TRBV7-8 and TRBJ2-5, with 7 bases that match TRBD1. Germline lookup yields CDR1 SGHVS and CDR2 FQNEAQ. V was pared by 5 bases and J by 2 bases, with 2 bases of the junction left unmatched. CDR3 size: 13 residues. The CDR3 loop reads CASSRDRQETQYF. The CDR3 DNA is TGTGCCAGCAGCCGGGACAGACAAGAGACCCAGTACTTC.

The chain recombines TRBV5-4 with TRBJ1-2; weak D call: TRBD1 (6 bases). Germline assignment: CDR1 SGHNT and CDR2 YYREEE (reference sequence). V lost 2 bases to trimming and J lost 8 bases, with 13 bases between them. The CDR3 length is 13 residues. CDR3: CASSFLGAQGYTF. The CDR3, as DNA: TGTGCCAGCAGCTTTCTGGGGGCGCAGGGCTACACCTTC.

This chain joins TRBV11-2 and TRBJ2-3; TRBD1 matches at 9 bases. The CDR3 length is 15 residues. Germline values: CDR1 SGHAT, CDR2 FQNNGV. With V trimmed by 3 bases and J by 4 bases, 5 bases remained unmatched. The CDR3 sequence is CASSFGTGLADTQYF. The DNA of the CDR3 is TGTGCCAGCAGCTTTGGGACAGGGTTAGCAGATACGCAGTATTTT.

The sample holds many counts of this clone. The chain recombines TRBV6-2 or TRBV6-3 with TRBJ2-6; 8 bases match TRBD2. V trimming: 6 bases; J trimming: 1 base; junction bases outside the gene matches: 5. The CDR3 has 16 amino acids. CDR1 and CDR2 (germline): MNHEY, SVGEGT. In DNA form, the CDR3 reads TGTGCCAGCAGCCTAGCGGGCGATTCTGGGGCCAACGTCCTGACTTTC. Its protein is CASSLAGDSGANVLTF.

The J gene is TRBJ1-5, the V gene TRBV15; TRBD1 agrees at 12 bases. The CDR3 has 19 residues. Losses at the gene ends were 3 bases for V and 4 bases for J; bases not matched to a gene: 13. CDR1 is LNHNV and CDR2 is YYDKDF in the germline V gene (reference sequence). The CDR3 coding sequence is TGTGCCACCAGCAGCCAACGCCCGGGACAGGGGGCTTGGAATCAGCCCCAGCATTTT. It yields the protein CATSSQRPGQGAWNQPQHF.

There are a few counts of this clone. The chain couples TRBV4-2 to TRBJ2-3; 10 nucleotides line up with TRBD2. The CDR3 consists of 16 residues. J gave up 3 bases and V 2 bases, and 5 bases lay outside the gene matches. CDR1 is LGHNA and CDR2 is YNFKEQ in the germline V gene. CDR3: CASSQQRGGATDTQYF. DNA of the CDR3: TGTGCCAGCAGCCAACAGCGGGGGGGCGCGACAGATACGCAGTATTTT.

J is TRBJ1-2 and V is TRBV6-6; 8 bases align to TRBD1. Per germline, CDR1 MNHNY and CDR2 SVGAGI (reference sequence). The CDR3 totals 13 residues. The J segment lost 8 bases and the V segment lost 1 base, leaving 3 bases of the junction unmatched. The CDR3 sequence: CASSYFRGQGYTF. The CDR3 nucleotides read TGTGCCAGCAGTTACTTCAGGGGGCAGGGCTACACCTTC.

The rearrangement joins TRBV11-1 to TRBJ2-7; the D gene is possibly TRBD1 (6 bases). CDR1 is SGHAT and CDR2 is FQDESV in the germline V gene (reference sequence). The V end lost 5 bases, the J end lost 4 bases, and 12 bases lay between the germline ends. The CDR3 is 13 amino acids. CDR3 sequence reads: CASSPQGRYEQYF. DNA for the CDR3: TGTGCCAGCAGCCCACAGGGAAGATACGAGCAGTACTTC. Filled out from reference TRBV11-1 and TRBJ2-7, the complete variable domain reads EAEVAQSPRYKITEKSQAVAFWCDPISGHATLYWYRQILGQGPELLVQFQDESVVDDSQLPKDRFSAERLKGVDSTLKIQPAELGDSAMYLCASSPQGRYEQYFGPGTRLTVT.

The chain carries TRBV28 and TRBJ2-1; perhaps TRBD2 as D (5 bases). The CDR3 runs 15 residues. Germline-derived CDR1 and CDR2 are MDHEN and SYDVKM. The V and J ends lost 3 bases and 8 bases respectively, with 17 bases between them. The CDR3 region has the DNA TGTGCCAGCAGTTTGTGGGGAGCCCTGTTTCATGAGCAGTTCTTC. This gives the protein CASSLWGALFHEQFF.

The CDR3 region is CASSLQGDTEAFF. In nucleotides, the CDR3 is TGCGCCAGCAGCCTTCAGGGGGACACTGAAGCTTTCTTT. The chain recombines TRBV5-1 with TRBJ1-1; 7 nucleotides match TRBD1. The CDR3 covers 13 residues. The V gene end was trimmed by 4 bases and the J gene end by 3 bases; junction bases not matched to a gene: 3. Germline lookup yields CDR1 SGHRS and CDR2 YFSETQ.

The chain couples TRBV5-4 to TRBJ2-7; D ambiguous. The germline V gene encodes CDR1 SGHNT and CDR2 YYREEE (reference sequence). V was cut by 4 bases and J by 4 bases, with 15 bases left in between. The CDR3 loop spans 14 amino acids. Here the CDR3 reads CASSPTSPTYEQYF. As DNA, the CDR3 is TGTGCCAGCAGCCCCACCTCTCCCACTTACGAGCAGTACTTC.

The gene calls are TRBV27 and TRBJ1-6, with D unclear. V dropped 8 bases and J dropped 4 bases, with 15 bases sitting between them. This CDR3 spans 15 amino acids. Germline CDR1 reads MNHEY; CDR2 reads SMNVEV (reference sequence). This chain's CDR3 is CASRKAADYNSPLHF. The CDR3 DNA reads TGTGCCAGCCGAAAGGCGGCAGATTATAATTCACCCCTCCACTTT.

The genes are TRBV29-1 and TRBJ1-2; possible D gene TRBD1, 5 bases. The V gene's germline CDR1 is SQVTM and CDR2 ANQGSEA. The V end lost 8 bases, the J end lost 4 bases, and 17 bases lay between the germline ends. The CDR3 runs to 13 residues. CDR3 in DNA: TGCAGCACCGAAACGGACACCCGCTATGGCTACACCTTC. Translating gives CSTETDTRYGYTF.

This clone was observed a handful of times. CDR3 nucleotides: TGTGCCAGCAGCCAGCAAACGGGCCTCAACACAGATACGCAGTATTTT. Amino acid sequence: CASSQQTGLNTDTQYF. The genes are TRBV14 and TRBJ2-3; D remains unclear. In germline, CDR1 is SGHDN, CDR2 FVKESK. V gave up 3 bases and J gave up 2 bases, with 15 bases separating them. The CDR3 totals 16 residues.

The chain uses TRBV6-5 and TRBJ1-2; D call uncertain. CDR3 length: 14 amino acids. CDR1 MNHEY and CDR2 SVGAGI come from the germline V gene. Trimming took off 7 bases at V and 2 bases at J, with 14 bases between the two ends. In DNA form, the CDR3 reads TGTGCCAGCACACCCCGGGCATCAAACTATGGCTACACCTTC. It translates to CASTPRASNYGYTF.

This chain uses TRBV24-1 with TRBJ2-5; D may match TRBD1 or TRBD2 (5 bases each). CDR3 length: 13 residues. Per germline, CDR1 KGHDR and CDR2 SFDVKD. The V end was cut by 5 bases, the J end by 5 bases, with 11 bases between. This CDR3 reads CATSVGPQETQYF. CDR3 DNA sequence: TGTGCCACCAGTGTGGGACCGCAGGAGACCCAGTACTTC.

The chain couples TRBV12-5 to TRBJ1-3, with D perhaps TRBD1 (5 bases). This CDR3 region has 14 residues. The ends were cut back, 6 bases at V and 2 bases at J, with 11 bases in the middle. Germline CDR1 and CDR2: LGHNT and FRNRAP. In nucleotides, the CDR3 is TGTGCTAGTGGATCGGACAAGACTGGAAACACCATATATTTT. Protein: CASGSDKTGNTIYF.

V gene TRBV7-9 combines with J gene TRBJ2-1; 10 positions agree with TRBD2. Germline assignment: CDR1 SEHNR and CDR2 FQNEAQ (reference sequence). After removal of 5 bases from V and 0 bases from J, the junction contained 4 bases not matched to a gene. The CDR3 consists of 16 residues. The CDR3 region has the DNA TGTGCCAGCAGCCCTAGCGGGGGCCGCTCCTACAATGAGCAGTTCTTC. The encoded protein is CASSPSGGRSYNEQFF.

This clone was seen only once. The rearrangement links TRBV4-2 to TRBJ2-1; TRBD2 agrees at 9 bases. This CDR3 region has 15 residues. Germline loops: CDR1 LGHNA, CDR2 YNFKEQ. The junction had 9 bases not matched to a gene; V was cut back by 3 bases and J by 9 bases. The CDR3 sequence: CASSHSGGNLGEQFF. In DNA, the CDR3 is TGTGCCAGCAGCCACAGCGGGGGGAACCTCGGTGAGCAGTTCTTC.

The rearrangement uses TRBV7-2 and TRBJ1-4, with unresolved D. The V gene lost 1 base and the J gene lost 4 bases, with 10 bases spanning the gap. CDR3 length equals 15 residues. Germline V gene lookup returns CDR1 SGHTA and CDR2 FQGNSA. This chain's CDR3 is CASSLELQLNEKLFF. The CDR3 bases are TGTGCCAGCAGCTTAGAGCTACAGCTTAATGAAAAACTGTTTTTT.

The chain has TRBV5-1 and TRBJ1-5, with a possible D match to TRBD1 (5 bases). V shed 0 bases and J shed 5 bases, with 12 bases lying between them. The germline gives CDR1 SGHRS, CDR2 YFSETQ. The CDR3 is 15 amino acids. The CDR3, as DNA: TGCGCCAGCAGCTTGGAGGGGTCCGCGCATCAGCCCCAGCATTTT. Translation: CASSLEGSAHQPQHF. Full variable domain (missing parts from reference TRBV5-1 and TRBJ1-5): KAGVTQTPRYLIKTRGQQVTLSCSPISGHRSVSWYQQTPGQGLQFLFEYFSETQRNKGNFPGRFSGRQFSNSRSEMNVSTLELGDSALYLCASSLEGSAHQPQHFGDGTRLSIL.